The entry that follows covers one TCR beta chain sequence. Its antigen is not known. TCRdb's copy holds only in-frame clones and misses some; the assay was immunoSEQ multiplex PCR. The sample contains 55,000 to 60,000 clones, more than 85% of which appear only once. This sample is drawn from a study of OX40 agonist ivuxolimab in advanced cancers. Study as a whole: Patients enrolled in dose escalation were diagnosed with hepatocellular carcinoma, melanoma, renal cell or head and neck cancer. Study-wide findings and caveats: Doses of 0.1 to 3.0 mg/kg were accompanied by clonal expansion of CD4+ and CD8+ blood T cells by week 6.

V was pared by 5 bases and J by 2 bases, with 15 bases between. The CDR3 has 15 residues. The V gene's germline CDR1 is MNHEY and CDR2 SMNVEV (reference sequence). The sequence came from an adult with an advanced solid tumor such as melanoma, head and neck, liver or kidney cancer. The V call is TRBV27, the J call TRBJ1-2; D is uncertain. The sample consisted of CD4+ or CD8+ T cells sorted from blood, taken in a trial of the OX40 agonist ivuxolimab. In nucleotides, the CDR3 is TGTGCCAGCAGTCCCCGCCAGGTGTTGAACTATGGCTACACCTTC. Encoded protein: CASSPRQVLNYGYTF.